Given below is one T cell receptor (beta chain) in context. This entry belongs to a study of blood T cell repertoires in COVID-19. Background on the study: COVID-19 samples, acute and convalescent, were from the United States, Italy and Spain. In each case, the material was cDNA or gDNA derived from T cells, B-cell-depleted T cells, or PBMCs.

Germline V gene sequence: CDR1 LGHDT, CDR2 YNNKEL (reference sequence). This CDR3 has 16 amino acids. Germline trimming cut 4 bases from V and 2 bases from J; bases unmatched to any gene: 6. How the authors handled the data: Reference gene primer amplification in the assay estimated nucleated cell counts. TCRdb's table, derived via immunoSEQ multiplex PCR, lists solely in-frame clones and lacks some. That table is the source of V, J and clone size, and D and trimming were worked out from the DNA. Of roughly 250,000 clones in the sample, 85% to 90% are singletons; the top ten hold over 3.5%. Sequenced sample: peripheral blood. The chain employs TRBV3-1 (or the pseudogene TRBV3-2) and TRBJ1-3, with 9 nucleotides matching TRBD1. This clonotype originated in a woman in her forties with acute or convalescent COVID-19. The CDR3 DNA is TGTGCCAGCAGCCCCGGACAGGGGTTGGCTGGAAACACCATATATTTT. This translates into CASSPGQGLAGNTIYF.